The sequence of this T cell receptor (beta chain) was determined in a study of cytomegalovirus exposure and HLA in healthy donors. Points from the study as a whole: An assumption of roughly uniform sequencing depth across donors underlay the presence/absence analyses. Later on, analysis showed that most CMV-associated TCR beta chains appeared to be HLA-restricted.

Turning to this clone: Its antigen is unidentified.

A multiplex PCR was run with 60 Vbeta primers and 13 Jbeta primers. Clones were sequenced by immunoSEQ multiplex PCR, and TCRdb holds only the in-frame ones, with some missing. The table lists approximately 160,000 clones, 70% to 90% of them singletons, with 0.7% to 0.95% in the top ten. Germline V lookup: CDR1 SQVTM, CDR2 ANQGSEA. The length of the CDR3 is 13 residues. With 7 bases clipped from V and 4 bases from J, the junction kept 5 bases outside the gene matches. Sample: PBMCs. The chain has TRBV29-1 and TRBJ2-1, with 9 bases identical to TRBD1. The TCR originated in a woman between 18 and 29 years old in good health and CMV-seronegative. The CDR3 region has the DNA TGCAGCGCCGGACAGGGGATTTACAATGAGCAGTTCTTC. Its translation: CSAGQGIYNEQFF.